This T cell receptor (beta chain) came from a study of CD8+CD57+ T cells in acquired aplastic anemia. As for the study in general: The average for DNA from sorted CD4+ and CD8+ cells was around 3.5 ug. General study findings and limits: There were around 28 CD8+ CDR3 sequences that occurred in both patients and controls.

Concerning this clonotype: Its antigen is still unknown.

It was patients with CD8+CD57+ cell expansion by flow cytometry who were chosen for sequencing. The patients all had a severe acquired aplastic anemia diagnosis. The blood sampling took place in patients who had so far received no therapy. Genomic DNA served as template for TCR beta VDJ and CDR3 profiling. MiXCR, run by TCRdb on the reads, gives a single entry per CDR3 protein. The table records 150,000 to 200,000 distinct CDR3 sequences, 71% of them present only once. The sample taken for sequencing was sorted CD4+, CD8+, or CD8+CD57+ T cells (not recorded which) from PBMCs. This sequence originates from a human donor with aplastic anemia.

CDR3 sequence (DNA): TGCAGTGCTAGCGGGACGGAGGGTATTGCAGCCTACGAGCAGTACTTC. Protein: CSASGTEGIAAYEQYF. The rearrangement uses TRBV20-1 and TRBJ2-7, with D possibly being TRBD2 (6 bases). Trimming removed 3 bases from V and 2 bases from J, with 20 bases in between. Looked up from germline, CDR1 is DFQATT and CDR2 is SNEGSKA (reference sequence). This CDR3 is built from 16 residues.